The clone carrying this TCR beta chain was counted at least ten times. This entry is derived from a study of neurological immune-mediated disorders. CDR3 length equals 14 residues. V lost 4 bases to trimming and J lost 8 bases, with 16 bases between them. Germline CDR1 is SGHRS and CDR2 is YFSETQ. In TCRdb, the 5' RACE reads were re-called with MiXCR into one record per CDR3 protein. The sample lists fewer than 85,000 distinct CDR3 sequences; 4.8% were seen once. The sequence was collected from a woman aged 70-85 years with multiple sclerosis. The specimen sequenced was PBMCs. This rearrangement joins TRBV5-1 to TRBJ1-5; D is ambiguous. The CDR3 DNA is TGCGCCAGCAGCCGTGACGGATCCAAGGAGCCCCAGCATTTT. Translated, it gives CASSRDGSKEPQHF.